This note documents a single T cell receptor (beta chain) sequence. This sample is drawn from a study of shared clonotypes between healthy human individuals. The table came from immunoSEQ multiplex PCR; TCRdb's copy has only in-frame clones and leaves some out. In the table there are approximately 940,000 clones, more than 75% of which are singletons. Germline CDR1 reads SGHRS; CDR2 reads YFSETQ. The V and J ends lost 0 bases and 10 bases respectively, with 16 bases between them. CDR3 size: 14 residues. The specimen was memory CD4+ T cells sorted from blood. Subset defined: CD45RA-negative fraction. V and J are TRBV5-1 and TRBJ1-1; D call uncertain. This sequence originates from a man aged 18 to 30 in good health. The CDR3, as DNA: TGCGCCAGCAGCTTGGACGTAGGGAAGCCAGGAGCTTTCTTT. Translated, it gives CASSLDVGKPGAFF.